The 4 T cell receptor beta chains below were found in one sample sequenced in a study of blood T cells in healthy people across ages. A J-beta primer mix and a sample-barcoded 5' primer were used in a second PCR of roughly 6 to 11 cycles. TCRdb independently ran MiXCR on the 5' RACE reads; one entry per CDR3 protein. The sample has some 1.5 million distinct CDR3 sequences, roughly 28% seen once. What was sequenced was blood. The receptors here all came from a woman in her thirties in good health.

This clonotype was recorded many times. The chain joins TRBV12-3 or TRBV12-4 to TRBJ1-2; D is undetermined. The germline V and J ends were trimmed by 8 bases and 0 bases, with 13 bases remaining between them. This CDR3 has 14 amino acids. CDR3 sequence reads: CASGHREANYGYTF. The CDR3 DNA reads TGTGCCAGCGGCCACCGGGAAGCTAACTATGGCTACACCTTC.

The CDR3 region is CASSEVSSTDTQYF. For the CDR3, the DNA is TGTGCCAGCAGTGAGGTCTCGAGCACAGATACGCAGTATTTT. The rearrangement uses TRBV2 and TRBJ2-3; D is uncertain. Germline V gives CDR1 SNHLY, CDR2 FYNNEI. Trimming took off 3 bases at V and 0 bases at J, with 7 bases between the two ends. The CDR3 runs to 14 residues.

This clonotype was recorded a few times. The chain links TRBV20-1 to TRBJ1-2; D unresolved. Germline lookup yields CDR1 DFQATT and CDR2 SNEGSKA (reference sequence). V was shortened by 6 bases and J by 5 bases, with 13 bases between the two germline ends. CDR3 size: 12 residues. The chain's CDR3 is CSAARRGYGYTF. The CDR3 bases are TGCAGTGCGGCCCGCCGGGGTTATGGCTACACCTTC.

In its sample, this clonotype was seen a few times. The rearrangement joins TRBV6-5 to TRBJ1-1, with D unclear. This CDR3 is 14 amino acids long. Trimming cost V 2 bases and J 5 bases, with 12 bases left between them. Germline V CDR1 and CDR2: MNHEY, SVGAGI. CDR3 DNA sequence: TGTGCCAGCAGTTACAGCCGCGGTCGAACTGAAGCTTTCTTT. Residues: CASSYSRGRTEAFF.